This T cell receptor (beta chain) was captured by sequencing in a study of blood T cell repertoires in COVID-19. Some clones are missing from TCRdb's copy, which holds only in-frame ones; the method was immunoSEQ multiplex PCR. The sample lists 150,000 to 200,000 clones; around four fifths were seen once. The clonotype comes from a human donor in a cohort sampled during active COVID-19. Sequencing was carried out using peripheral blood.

CDR3 in DNA: TGCGCCAGCAGCCCGTGGGCCCCCTCCTACGAGCAGTACTTC. It encodes CASSPWAPSYEQYF. The V gene is TRBV10-2, the J gene TRBJ2-7; no reliable D call. Germline V lookup: CDR1 WSHSY, CDR2 SAAADI. Trimming cost V 6 bases and J 0 bases, with 12 bases left between them. CDR3 size: 14 residues.